Listed here is a single T cell receptor beta chain. Its antigen is not identified. Per the germline V gene, CDR1 is LNHDA and CDR2 is SQIVND (reference sequence). CDR3 size: 14 residues. V lost 5 bases and J 1 base, leaving 11 bases between the germline ends. The sample comes from a study of T cells in localized non-small cell lung cancer. Overall study results and limits: Turning up in adjacent lung were a median roughly 62 of the top 100 tumor clones. Maximal T cell clonality occurred in uninvolved adjacent lung, with tumor ranking below it. Because only a single region of the tumor was sequenced, heterogeneity remains possible. Higher adjacent-lung clonality was associated with shorter survival.

Profiled with immunoSEQ multiplex PCR; TCRdb holds only in-frame clones, not every one. The table records about 800 clones, about 33% of them present only once. Sequencing used normal lung tissue next to the tumor, obtained before any cancer treatment. The origin of this receptor is a male donor older than 55 with stage II squamous cell lung carcinoma. V is TRBV19 and J is TRBJ1-1; D not resolved. The CDR3 sequence: CASSPGRRNTEAFF. The CDR3, as DNA: TGTGCCAGTAGTCCCGGACGCCGGAACACTGAAGCTTTCTTT.